Below are 10 T cell receptor beta chains sequenced from a single sample in a study of cytomegalovirus exposure and HLA in healthy donors. PCR was performed using 60 Vbeta and 13 Jbeta primers. TCRdb's table, derived via immunoSEQ multiplex PCR, lists solely in-frame clones and lacks some. The top ten clones hold around 8.3% of a sample with under 300,000 clones, about 81% of them seen once. Sample: PBMCs. Receptors were obtained from a woman aged 55-75 years in good health and CMV-seropositive.

The chain has TRBV29-1 and TRBJ2-1; perhaps TRBD2 as D (6 bases). The CDR3 has 15 amino acids. Germline V gene sequence: CDR1 SQVTM, CDR2 ANQGSEA. V shed 8 bases and J shed 0 bases, with 17 bases lying between them. CDR3 DNA sequence: TGCAGCTCTCGGGGGACGCGGGACTCCTACAATGAGCAGTTCTTC. Encoded protein: CSSRGTRDSYNEQFF.

The chain joins TRBV19 to TRBJ2-2; D call uncertain. The CDR3 covers 15 residues. The V end lost 11 bases, the J end lost 0 bases, and 16 bases lay between the germline ends. The germline CDR1 and CDR2 sequences are LNHDA and SQIVND (reference sequence). DNA for the CDR3: TGTGCCGTCCACGGCGGAGCTACGAACACCGGGGAGCTGTTTTTT. Amino acids: CAVHGGATNTGELFF.

The CDR3: CASSILSGTSGYEQYF. DNA of the CDR3: TGTGCCAGCTCAATACTCTCCGGGACTAGCGGCTACGAGCAGTACTTC. The rearrangement links TRBV18 to TRBJ2-7, with 11 nucleotides matching TRBD2. Germline CDR1 and CDR2: KGHSH and LQKENI. The J segment lost 3 bases and the V segment lost 5 bases, leaving 9 bases of the junction unmatched. The CDR3 totals 16 residues.

The J gene is TRBJ1-1, the V gene TRBV5-3, with 8 bases matching TRBD1. TRBV5-3 qualifies as an ORF whose function is uncertain. The CDR3 covers 18 residues. With V trimmed by 0 bases and J by 0 bases, 10 bases remained unmatched. The CDR3 loop reads CARSLDPQGGVMNTEAFF. For the CDR3, the DNA is TGTGCCAGAAGCTTGGATCCACAGGGGGGCGTAATGAACACTGAAGCTTTCTTT.

This chain links TRBV19 with TRBJ1-5; 7 nucleotides align to TRBD1. J gave up 4 bases and V 5 bases, and 11 bases lay outside the gene matches. Per the germline V gene, CDR1 is LNHDA and CDR2 is SQIVND (reference sequence). This CDR3 has 16 residues. CDR3 DNA: TGTGCCAGTAGTCCCTCAACAGGGGCCAAAAATCAGCCCCAGCATTTT. Protein: CASSPSTGAKNQPQHF.

The chain combines TRBV6-1 with TRBJ1-5, with D possibly being TRBD1 (5 bases). Trimming shortened V by 7 bases and J by 4 bases, and 17 bases separated the two germline ends. This CDR3 spans 15 amino acids. The germline V gene has CDR1 MNHNS and CDR2 SASEGT. CDR3 sequence: CASIRAGGRNQPQHF. The CDR3, as DNA: TGTGCCAGCATCCGCGCGGGGGGTCGGAATCAGCCCCAGCATTTT.

The chain couples TRBV11-3 to TRBJ2-1; tentatively, D is TRBD2 (5 bases). Germline loops: CDR1 SGHNT, CDR2 YENEEA. Trimming took off 2 bases at V and 8 bases at J, with 13 bases between the two ends. This CDR3 comprises 14 residues. In nucleotides, the CDR3 is TGTGCCAGCAGCTTATGGGAGAATGGGGATGAGCAGTTCTTC. This codes for CASSLWENGDEQFF.

This clone was detected only once. This chain joins TRBV11-2 and TRBJ1-1; D is undetermined. The CDR3 contains 11 residues. V was clipped by 8 bases and J by 7 bases, with 11 bases between them. Germline lookup yields CDR1 SGHAT and CDR2 FQNNGV. CDR3 sequence reads: CASREGSEAFF. The CDR3 bases are TGTGCCAGCCGAGAGGGCAGTGAAGCTTTCTTT.

The J gene is TRBJ2-7, the V gene TRBV5-1, with 12 bases matching TRBD2. From germline, CDR1 is SGHRS and CDR2 YFSETQ. This CDR3 region has 23 residues. Trimming took 5 bases from V and 2 from J; bases not matched to a gene: 29. CDR3: CASSNQPGQGFSGTSGQAYEQYF. Here the CDR3 DNA reads TGCGCCAGCAGTAACCAACCGGGACAGGGATTCTCCGGGACTAGCGGGCAGGCCTACGAGCAGTACTTC.

V and J are TRBV4-1 and TRBJ2-4; D is perhaps TRBD2 (6 bases). Germline V gives CDR1 MGHRA, CDR2 YSYEKL. The length of the CDR3 is 16 residues. V was trimmed by 0 bases and J by 0 bases, leaving 9 bases between them. The CDR3 reads CASSQDAGLAKNIQYF. CDR3 nucleotide sequence: TGCGCCAGCAGCCAAGATGCGGGGTTAGCCAAAAACATTCAGTACTTC.